Shown below are 28 T cell receptor beta chains from a single sample sequenced in a study of blood T cell repertoires in COVID-19. Profiling relied on immunoSEQ multiplex PCR, and the TCRdb table lists in-frame clones only, not all of them. This table holds some 130,000 clones, less than 90% found once. Material: peripheral blood. The origin of the receptors is a man older than 75 with acute or convalescent COVID-19.

With regard to this clone: The junction does not match germline at one end; this may be a read error. J is TRBJ1-4 and V is TRBV28; D remains unclear. Germline V lookup: CDR1 MDHEN, CDR2 SYDVKM. The CDR3 has 11 amino acids. The CDR3 nucleotides read TGTGCCAGCAGTCGAAATGAGAAACTGTTTTTT. It is translated as CASSRNEKLFF.

The chain couples TRBV4-2 to TRBJ2-5; the D gene is possibly TRBD2 (7 bases). Trimming cost V 1 base and J 5 bases, with 26 bases left between them. Germline V gene sequence: CDR1 LGHNA, CDR2 YNFKEQ. This CDR3 comprises 19 residues. The CDR3 protein is CASSQGRAKAGQPGETQYF. CDR3 nucleotide sequence: TGTGCCAGCAGCCAAGGCCGGGCCAAAGCGGGACAACCAGGGGAGACCCAGTACTTC.

CDR3 sequence reads: CASSVGGRAGDTQYF. The CDR3 DNA follows: TGTGCCAGCAGCGTAGGAGGGAGGGCCGGAGATACGCAGTATTTT. The chain links TRBV9 to TRBJ2-3; 7 bases align to TRBD2. The CDR3 spans 15 residues. Per the germline V gene, CDR1 is SGDLS and CDR2 is YYNGEE. The ends lost 0 bases at V and 5 bases at J; junction bases unmatched: 6.

The CDR3 protein is CASSHKTETYEQYF. The DNA of the CDR3 is TGTGCCAGCAGTCATAAGACGGAGACCTACGAGCAGTACTTC. The gene calls are TRBV2 and TRBJ2-7; D remains ambiguous. Trimming removed 5 bases from V and 2 bases from J, with 13 bases in between. This CDR3 comprises 14 residues. Germline loops: CDR1 SNHLY, CDR2 FYNNEI.

The J gene is TRBJ1-1, the V gene TRBV5-8; D possibly corresponds to TRBD1 (6 bases). Germline V CDR1 and CDR2: SGHTS, YDEGEE. The ends were cut back, 4 bases at V and 5 bases at J, with 24 bases in the middle. The CDR3 contains 17 residues. CDR3 bases: TGTGCCAGCAGCGATTTCATTATGGGGGCCCTTCGAACTGAAGCTTTCTTT. Translation gives CASSDFIMGALRTEAFF.

This sequence joins TRBV5-1 and TRBJ2-2; D may be TRBD2 (6 bases). Germline assignment: CDR1 SGHRS and CDR2 YFSETQ. This CDR3 is built from 17 residues. Between the trimmed V and J ends, which lost 1 base and 4 bases, there was a span of 17 bases. This CDR3 is CASSLMGGIGGTGELFF. The DNA of the CDR3 is TGCGCCAGCAGCTTGATGGGGGGTATAGGTGGCACCGGGGAGCTGTTTTTT. Using reference TRBV5-1 and TRBJ2-2 for the parts outside the CDR3, the full variable domain is KAGVTQTPRYLIKTRGQQVTLSCSPISGHRSVSWYQQTPGQGLQFLFEYFSETQRNKGNFPGRFSGRQFSNSRSEMNVSTLELGDSALYLCASSLMGGIGGTGELFFGEGSRLTVL.

The chain combines TRBV7-2 with TRBJ2-1; 9 nucleotides align to TRBD1. V gave up 1 base and J gave up 3 bases; unmatched junction bases: 10. The germline V gene has CDR1 SGHTA and CDR2 FQGNSA. The length of the CDR3 is 18 residues. CDR3 DNA: TGTGCCAGCAGCTTAGATTTCGTGACAGGGGGTTACTACAATGAGCAGTTCTTC. It yields the protein CASSLDFVTGGYYNEQFF.

The chain links TRBV6-1 to TRBJ1-2, with 7 bases matching TRBD1. This CDR3 has 15 residues. Germline values: CDR1 MNHNS, CDR2 SASEGT. Trimming at V came to 0 bases and at J to 0 bases, leaving 1 base not matched to a gene. The chain's CDR3 is CASSEATGANYGYTF. CDR3 DNA: TGTGCCAGCAGTGAAGCCACAGGGGCTAACTATGGCTACACCTTC.

DNA for the CDR3: TGTGCCAGCAGCTTAAACGCCCAGGGCGAGCAGTACTTC. Translated, it gives CASSLNAQGEQYF. V gene TRBV7-3 combines with J gene TRBJ2-7, with D possibly TRBD1 on 5 matching bases. CDR3 size: 13 residues. From germline, CDR1 is SGHTA and CDR2 FQGTGA. Trimming removed 1 base from V and 6 bases from J, with 10 bases in between.

This chain joins TRBV5-1 and TRBJ2-1; 7 bases agree with TRBD1. The V gene's germline CDR1 is SGHRS and CDR2 YFSETQ. The CDR3 covers 15 residues. The ends lost 1 base at V and 0 bases at J; junction bases unmatched: 1. In nucleotides, the CDR3 is TGCGCCAGCAGCTTGAGGGACAGCTCCTACAATGAGCAGTTCTTC. Encoded protein: CASSLRDSSYNEQFF.

This CDR3 reads CASSPGLGTGVRETQYF. CDR3 DNA: TGTGCCAGCAGCCCGGGGCTTGGGACAGGGGTCCGGGAGACCCAGTACTTC. The chain carries TRBV7-6 and TRBJ2-5, with 10 bases that match TRBD1. The CDR3 is 17 residues long. V was clipped by 5 bases and J by 5 bases; unmatched bases: 14. Germline assignment: CDR1 SGHVS and CDR2 FNYEAQ.

CDR3 amino acids: CASSYGRENTEAFF. The CDR3 coding sequence is TGTGCCAGCAGCTACGGACGGGAAAACACTGAAGCTTTCTTT. V is TRBV5-6 and J is TRBJ1-1; D is ambiguous. Trimming took off 3 bases at V and 2 bases at J, with 11 bases between the two ends. Germline V gene data show CDR1 as SGHDT and CDR2 as YYEEEE. This CDR3 contains 14 residues.

V and J are TRBV11-2 and TRBJ1-3; no definite D call. With 2 bases removed from V and 0 bases from J, the gap between germline ends came to 8 bases. Germline-derived CDR1 and CDR2 are SGHAT and FQNNGV. This CDR3 region has 15 residues. The CDR3 DNA sequence: TGTGCCAGCAGCTTAAAACCAGACTCTGGAAACACCATATATTTT. Amino acids: CASSLKPDSGNTIYF.

This sequence joins TRBV11-2 and TRBJ1-1, with 8 bases matching TRBD1. The CDR3 loop spans 17 amino acids. The V gene's germline CDR1 is SGHAT and CDR2 FQNNGV. V lost 5 bases and J lost 0; bases outside the gene matches: 11. The CDR3 here is CASSPQSRDRLNTEAFF. CDR3 in DNA: TGTGCCAGCAGCCCCCAATCCCGGGACAGGCTGAACACTGAAGCTTTCTTT.

The CDR3 spells CASSPEGLAGPSTDTQYF. CDR3 nucleotide sequence: TGTGCCAGTAGTCCCGAGGGACTAGCGGGGCCTAGCACAGATACGCAGTATTTT. The gene calls are TRBV19 and TRBJ2-3; 13 nucleotides line up with TRBD2. Germline-derived CDR1 and CDR2 are LNHDA and SQIVND (reference sequence). The length of the CDR3 is 18 residues. Germline trimming cut 5 bases from V and 0 bases from J; bases unmatched to any gene: 8.

V gene TRBV10-3 combines with J gene TRBJ1-1, with D possibly TRBD1 on 5 matching bases. Trimming took off 7 bases at V and 2 bases at J, with 11 bases between the two ends. Germline V gene lookup returns CDR1 ENHRY and CDR2 SYGVKD. CDR3 length: 13 residues. The CDR3 nucleotides read TGTGCCATCACAACAGGCTCTAACACTGAAGCTTTCTTT. Protein: CAITTGSNTEAFF.

The chain couples TRBV5-8 to TRBJ1-2, with D possibly being TRBD1 (6 bases). V lost 0 bases and J 4 bases, leaving 10 bases between the germline ends. The germline V gene has CDR1 SGHTS and CDR2 YDEGEE. The CDR3 length is 14 residues. The CDR3 protein is CASSLVRGGYGYTF. CDR3 sequence (DNA): TGTGCCAGCAGCTTGGTGAGAGGGGGCTATGGCTACACCTTC.

The chain employs TRBV7-2 and TRBJ1-2; the match to TRBD1 covers 9 bases. The J segment lost 6 bases and the V segment lost 6 bases, leaving 11 bases of the junction unmatched. The CDR3 runs 15 residues. Germline V gives CDR1 SGHTA, CDR2 FQGNSA. CDR3 region: CASRGKTGGIDGYTF. The CDR3 bases are TGTGCCAGCAGAGGAAAGACAGGGGGGATCGATGGCTACACCTTC. Filled out from reference TRBV7-2 and TRBJ1-2, the complete variable domain reads GAGVSQSPSNKVTEKGKDVELRCDPISGHTALYWYRQSLGQGLEFLIYFQGNSAPDKSGLPSDRFSAERTGGSVSTLTIQRTQQEDSAVYLCASRGKTGGIDGYTFGSGTRLTVV.

This clone was seen once. The rearrangement joins TRBV24-1 to TRBJ2-3, with 8 bases aligning to TRBD2. This CDR3 is built from 16 residues. Germline assignment: CDR1 KGHDR and CDR2 SFDVKD. V lost 2 bases and J lost 1; bases outside the gene matches: 4. DNA of the CDR3: TGTGCCACCAGTGATTCGGCGGGGGGCCGCACAGATACGCAGTATTTT. As protein: CATSDSAGGRTDTQYF.

The CDR3 coding sequence is TGCAGCGTGGGACAGGGGGCGAGATACGAGCAGTACTTC. This codes for CSVGQGARYEQYF. The V call is TRBV29-1, the J call TRBJ2-7; 12 nucleotides line up with TRBD1. The V gene end was trimmed by 6 bases and the J gene end by 4 bases; junction bases not matched to a gene: 4. Germline V gene sequence: CDR1 SQVTM, CDR2 ANQGSEA. The CDR3 is made up of 13 amino acids.

The count of this clone is one. The CDR3 nucleotides read TGCGCCAGCAGCCAAGACGTACTAGCGGGAGCTAGATACGAGCAGTACTTC. It translates to CASSQDVLAGARYEQYF. This chain joins TRBV4-3 and TRBJ2-7; 11 positions match TRBD2. The CDR3 runs 17 residues. Germline CDR1 LGHNA, CDR2 YSLEER. V trimming: 0 bases; J trimming: 4 bases; junction bases outside the gene matches: 8.

V usage is TRBV7-3 and J usage is TRBJ2-2, with TRBD1 matching over 9 bases. The CDR3 totals 15 residues. Per the germline V gene, CDR1 is SGHTA and CDR2 is FQGTGA. V lost 6 bases and J lost 3; bases outside the gene matches: 5. The CDR3 reads CASSSGQGYTGELFF. In DNA, the CDR3 is TGTGCCAGCAGTTCGGGACAGGGTTACACCGGGGAGCTGTTTTTT.

The V call is TRBV20-1, the J call TRBJ1-5; 7 bases agree with TRBD1. CDR3 length: 16 amino acids. The germline V gene encodes CDR1 DFQATT and CDR2 SNEGSKA (reference sequence). V gave up 3 bases and J gave up 2 bases; unmatched junction bases: 10. CDR3 DNA: TGCAGTGCTAGTAACAGGGGACCTTGGGGCAATCAGCCCCAGCATTTT. Translation gives CSASNRGPWGNQPQHF.

The genes are TRBV6-5 and TRBJ2-1, with 7 nucleotides matching TRBD1. Germline CDR1 reads MNHEY; CDR2 reads SVGAGI. Unmatched junction bases numbered 8, after V lost 7 bases and J lost 5 bases. The CDR3 runs 14 residues. The CDR3 is CASMVGQYHNEQFF. Here the CDR3 DNA reads TGTGCCAGCATGGTGGGACAGTATCACAATGAGCAGTTCTTC.

The chain uses TRBV7-9 and TRBJ1-4; D might be TRBD1 (6 bases). The germline V and J ends were trimmed by 5 bases and 8 bases, with 15 bases remaining between them. The CDR3 is made up of 14 amino acids. Germline V gene sequence: CDR1 SEHNR, CDR2 FQNEAQ (reference sequence). The CDR3 spells CASSRDTGSEKLFF. As DNA, the CDR3 is TGTGCCAGCAGCCGGGACACAGGGAGCGAAAAACTGTTTTTT.

This chain connects TRBV7-9 to TRBJ1-2, with a tentative D call TRBD1 (6 bases). From germline, CDR1 is SEHNR and CDR2 FQNEAQ (reference sequence). This CDR3 is 16 amino acids long. V dropped 3 bases and J dropped 6 bases, with 20 bases sitting between them. The chain's CDR3 is CASSFYLVAGHDGYTF. DNA for the CDR3: TGTGCCAGCAGCTTTTATTTGGTAGCGGGACACGATGGCTACACCTTC.

This clone was detected only a few times. The chain links TRBV5-1 to TRBJ1-6, with D perhaps matching TRBD1 (5 bases). V lost 6 bases, J lost 6 bases, and 16 bases lay in between. The CDR3 has 15 amino acids. The germline V gene encodes CDR1 SGHRS and CDR2 YFSETQ. The CDR3 spells CASNSWGDANSPLHF. The CDR3 nucleotides are TGCGCCAGCAACTCATGGGGGGATGCTAATTCACCCCTCCACTTT.

The chain has TRBV5-6 and TRBJ1-1; 8 positions agree with TRBD1. V was clipped by 4 bases and J by 5 bases; unmatched bases: 10. Germline values: CDR1 SGHDT, CDR2 YYEEEE. CDR3 length: 15 amino acids. The CDR3 protein is CASSEFDRGRTEAFF. The CDR3 nucleotides read TGTGCCAGCAGCGAGTTCGACAGGGGAAGAACTGAAGCTTTCTTT. Full variable domain (missing parts from reference TRBV5-6 and TRBJ1-1): DAGVTQSPTHLIKTRGQQVTLRCSPKSGHDTVSWYQQALGQGPQFIFQYYEEEERQRGNFPDRFSGHQFPNYSSELNVNALLLGDSALYLCASSEFDRGRTEAFFGQGTRLTVV.